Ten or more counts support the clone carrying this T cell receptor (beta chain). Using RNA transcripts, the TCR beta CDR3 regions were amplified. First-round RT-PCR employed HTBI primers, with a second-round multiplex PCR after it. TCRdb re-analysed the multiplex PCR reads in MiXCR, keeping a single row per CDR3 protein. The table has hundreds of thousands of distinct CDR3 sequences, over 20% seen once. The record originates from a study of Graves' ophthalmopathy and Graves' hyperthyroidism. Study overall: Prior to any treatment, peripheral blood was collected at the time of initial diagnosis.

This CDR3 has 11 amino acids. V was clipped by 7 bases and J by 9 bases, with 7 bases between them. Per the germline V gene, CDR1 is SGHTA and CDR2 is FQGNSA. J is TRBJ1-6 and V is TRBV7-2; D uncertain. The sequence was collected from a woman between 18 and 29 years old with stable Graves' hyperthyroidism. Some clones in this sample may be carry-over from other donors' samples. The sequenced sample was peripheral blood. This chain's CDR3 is CASTRGSPLHF. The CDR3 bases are TGTGCCAGCACCCGGGGTTCACCCCTCCACTTT.